The rows below give T cell receptor beta chains drawn from one sample of a study of T cells in Graves' hyperthyroidism and ophthalmopathy. TCRdb redid the calling of the multiplex PCR reads with MiXCR, one entry per CDR3 protein. The profile covers 660,000 or so distinct CDR3 sequences, with roughly 46% appearing a single time and less than 9% taken by the ten largest. The specimen sequenced was peripheral blood or thyroid tissue (not recorded which). The receptors were gathered from an adult man with Graves' disease, either hyperthyroidism or ophthalmopathy (not recorded which). The CDR3 runs from the conserved cysteine through the conserved F or W. The D gene is left open where the match is weak.

>TRBJ2-5|TRBV5-1|-
CASSVLGARETQYF
>TRBJ2-6|TRBV2|TRBD2
CASSEQLAGVPGANVLTF
>TRBJ1-4|TRBV7-6|-
CASSLLPTSEKLFF
>TRBJ1-4|TRBV7-8|TRBD1
CASSSETGKWRKLFF
>TRBJ1-2|TRBV7-9|-
CASSPLGLQGTGYTF
>TRBJ1-2|TRBV20-1|TRBD1
CSARGTGDYGYTF
>TRBJ1-1|TRBV5-1|TRBD1
CASSVTGQGGTEAFF
>TRBJ1-2|TRBV20-1|-
CSARDPGGKDGYTF
>TRBJ2-7|TRBV10-3|TRBD1
CAISESSDRVYEQYF
>TRBJ2-7|TRBV7-2|-
CASSLPDTPYEQYF
>TRBJ1-3|TRBV7-2|-
CASSLGYSYGNTIYF
>TRBJ1-1|TRBV7-2|-
CASSPGPFLNTEAFF
>TRBJ1-1|TRBV29-1|-
CSVAQALNTEAFF
>TRBJ1-2|TRBV29-1|-
CSVAVGASYGYTF
>TRBJ1-1|TRBV20-1|-
CSARDLAGAGTEAFF
>TRBJ1-3|TRBV9|-
CASSVGGPDSVGQTIYF
>TRBJ1-3|TRBV6-1|TRBD1
CASRGTGGFGNTIYF
>TRBJ1-5|TRBV12-3/TRBV12-4|-
CASVPGPLSNQPQHF
>TRBJ1-3|TRBV9|-
CASSVGHMGSGNTIYF
>TRBJ1-2|TRBV10-2|-
CASSDRGTLYGYTF
>TRBJ2-7|TRBV29-1|-
CSVGGVNEQYF
>TRBJ2-7|TRBV5-6|-
CASSSPGEVSEQYF
>TRBJ1-5|TRBV20-1|-
CSARETTGTNQPQHF
>TRBJ2-2|TRBV28|-
CASRRGGGGNTGELFF
>TRBJ1-3|TRBV19|TRBD1
CASRDQGAPGNTIYF
>TRBJ1-6|TRBV9|TRBD1
CASGRGTGDSPLHF
>TRBJ1-2|TRBV20-1|-
CSARDTGLGYGYTF
>TRBJ1-6|TRBV7-9|-
CASSGIGDSPLHF
>TRBJ1-1|TRBV10-2|-
CASTLTLGNTEAFF
>TRBJ2-2|TRBV19|-
CASTIVPGSSSGELFF
>TRBJ2-7|TRBV7-9|-
CASTYQGRFSYEQYF
>TRBJ2-5|TRBV25-1|TRBD2
CASGGPPETQYF
>TRBJ1-6|TRBV29-1|TRBD1
CSLEGQGNSPLHF
>TRBJ1-1|TRBV7-3|-
CASSQQRNTEAFF
>TRBJ2-5|TRBV2|-
CASSPHLSTAIQETQYF
>TRBJ1-6|TRBV2|-
CASSETAWSSYNSPLHF
>TRBJ1-1|TRBV10-3|-
CAISEGRGGTEAFF
>TRBJ2-7|TRBV20-1|-
CSARGGDFYEQYF
>TRBJ1-1|TRBV2|-
CASSEGAVYTEAFF
>TRBJ1-2|TRBV25-1|-
CASGGAQGYGYTF
>TRBJ2-2|TRBV2|-
CASSRDTGNTGELFF
>TRBJ1-2|TRBV29-1|TRBD1
CSTQDRAGYTF
>TRBJ1-4|TRBV29-1|TRBD1
CSVEETGLNEKLFF
>TRBJ2-7|TRBV20-1|-
CSASGRGVAGVVNEQYF
>TRBJ1-5|TRBV12-3/TRBV12-4|-
CASSTDGQVNQPQHF
>TRBJ2-7|TRBV7-9|-
CASSATVTYEQYF
>TRBJ2-6|TRBV7-8|TRBD1
CASSLPGQRTEAF
>TRBJ2-5|TRBV6-1|TRBD1
CASSEDGQGMWETQYF
>TRBJ2-7|TRBV7-6|-
CASSLAQGREYEQYF
>TRBJ1-6|TRBV9|TRBD1
CASSVEGRGGYNSPLHF
>TRBJ1-5|TRBV19|-
CASMDGIHNQPQHF
>TRBJ2-5|TRBV2|TRBD2
CASSEAVAGETQYF
>TRBJ1-1|TRBV29-1|-
CSVEDLAIGRTVMNTEAFF
>TRBJ2-7|TRBV14|TRBD1
CASSQERGRFEQYF